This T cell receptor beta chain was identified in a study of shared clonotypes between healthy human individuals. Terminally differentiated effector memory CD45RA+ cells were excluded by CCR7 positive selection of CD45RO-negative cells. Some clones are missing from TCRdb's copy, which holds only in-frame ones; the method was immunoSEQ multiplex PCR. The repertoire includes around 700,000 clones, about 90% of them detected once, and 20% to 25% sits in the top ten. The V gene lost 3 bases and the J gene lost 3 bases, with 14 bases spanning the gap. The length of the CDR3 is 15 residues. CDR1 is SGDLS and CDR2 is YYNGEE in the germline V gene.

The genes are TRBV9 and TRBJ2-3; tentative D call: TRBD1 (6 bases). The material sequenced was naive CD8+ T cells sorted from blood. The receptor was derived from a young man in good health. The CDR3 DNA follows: TGTGCCAGCAGCGAATGGACAGACCTGACAGATACGCAGTATTTT. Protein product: CASSEWTDLTDTQYF.